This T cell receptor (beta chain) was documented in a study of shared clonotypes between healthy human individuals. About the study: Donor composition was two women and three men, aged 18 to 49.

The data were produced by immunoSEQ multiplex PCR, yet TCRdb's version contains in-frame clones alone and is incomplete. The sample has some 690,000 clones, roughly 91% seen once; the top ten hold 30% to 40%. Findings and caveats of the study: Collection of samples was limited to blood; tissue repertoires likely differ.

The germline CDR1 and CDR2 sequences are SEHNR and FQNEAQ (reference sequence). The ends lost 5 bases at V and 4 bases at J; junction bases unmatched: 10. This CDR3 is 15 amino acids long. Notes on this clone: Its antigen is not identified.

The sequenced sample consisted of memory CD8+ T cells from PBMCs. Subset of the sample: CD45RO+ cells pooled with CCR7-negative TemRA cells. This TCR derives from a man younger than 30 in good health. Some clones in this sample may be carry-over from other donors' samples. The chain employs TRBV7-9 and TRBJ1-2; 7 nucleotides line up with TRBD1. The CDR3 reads CASSKGAGVLYGYTF. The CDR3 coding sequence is TGTGCCAGCAGCAAGGGGGCAGGCGTCCTCTATGGCTACACCTTC. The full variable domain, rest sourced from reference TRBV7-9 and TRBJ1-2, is DTGVSQNPRHKITKRGQNVTFRCDPISEHNRLYWYRQTLGQGPEFLTYFQNEAQLEKSRLLSDRFSAERPKGSFSTLEIQRTEQGDSAMYLCASSKGAGVLYGYTFGSGTRLTVV.